The next 18 T cell receptor beta chains were all read from a single sample in a study of blood T cell repertoires in COVID-19. Clones were read by immunoSEQ multiplex PCR, and TCRdb kept only the in-frame ones, dropping some. The data show 190,000 or so clones, roughly nine tenths seen once. Sequenced material: PBMCs or T cells enriched from blood (not recorded which). The source of these receptors is a woman aged 18 to 35 who had recovered from COVID-19.

V is TRBV5-4 and J is TRBJ2-7; weak D call: TRBD2 (5 bases). With 5 bases removed from V and 3 bases from J, the gap between germline ends came to 21 bases. The CDR3 consists of 16 residues. CDR1 SGHNT and CDR2 YYREEE come from the germline V gene (reference sequence). The CDR3 loop is CASRFVGEGRNYEQYF. The CDR3, as DNA: TGTGCCAGCAGGTTCGTGGGTGAGGGTAGGAACTACGAGCAGTACTTC.

The chain couples TRBV11-2 to TRBJ1-6; possibly TRBD1 for D (5 bases). The CDR3 is 13 amino acids. Germline lookup yields CDR1 SGHAT and CDR2 FQNNGV. V lost 6 bases and J 7 bases, leaving 10 bases between the germline ends. DNA for the CDR3: TGTGCCAGCAGGGGACTGCAGAATTCACCCCTCCACTTT. Encoded protein: CASRGLQNSPLHF.

The chain carries TRBV6-5 and TRBJ1-1; 7 bases line up with TRBD1. The CDR3 is 13 amino acids. The germline gives CDR1 MNHEY, CDR2 SVGAGI. Germline trimming cut 10 bases from V and 1 base from J; bases unmatched to any gene: 6. The CDR3 DNA sequence: TGTGCCACCCGACAGGGATCGAACACTGAAGCTTTCTTT. Translation gives CATRQGSNTEAFF.

At least ten counts were recorded for this clone. The genes are TRBV5-6 and TRBJ1-3; D is unresolved. V was clipped by 1 base and J by 2 bases, with 4 bases between them. The CDR3 is 13 amino acids. The germline CDR1 and CDR2 sequences are SGHDT and YYEEEE. The CDR3 here is CASSLYPGNTIYF. As DNA, the CDR3 is TGTGCCAGCAGCTTGTATCCTGGAAACACCATATATTTT. The full variable domain, with the rest looked up from reference TRBV5-6 and TRBJ1-3, is DAGVTQSPTHLIKTRGQQVTLRCSPKSGHDTVSWYQQALGQGPQFIFQYYEEEERQRGNFPDRFSGHQFPNYSSELNVNALLLGDSALYLCASSLYPGNTIYFGEGSWLTVV.

V gene TRBV5-3 combines with J gene TRBJ2-5; tentatively, D is TRBD2 (6 bases). TRBV5-3 is classed as an ORF, of uncertain function. This CDR3 has 14 residues. V gave up 4 bases and J gave up 4 bases, with 14 bases separating them. Here the CDR3 DNA reads TGTGCCAGAAGCCAACCGGAGGGGAGAGAGACCCAGTACTTC. Protein sequence: CARSQPEGRETQYF.

This chain links TRBV9 with TRBJ2-3; D possibly corresponds to TRBD2 (5 bases). The CDR3 length is 13 residues. V was trimmed by 3 bases and J by 4 bases, leaving 9 bases between them. Looked up from germline, CDR1 is SGDLS and CDR2 is YYNGEE. CDR3 DNA sequence: TGTGCCAGCAGCGCGGGGTGGGCAGATACGCAGTATTTT. It specifies CASSAGWADTQYF.

In its sample, this clone was seen once. The J gene is TRBJ2-7, the V gene TRBV21-1; whether TRBD1, the table's D call, matches the DNA was not checked. TRBV21-1 is labeled a pseudogene. CDR3 size: 15 residues. CDR3 sequence (DNA): TGTGCCAGCAGCAAAAGGGACAGGTGTTCCTACGAGCAGTACTTC. It codes for CASSKRDRCSYEQYF.

The chain links TRBV2 to TRBJ2-3; 10 bases line up with TRBD2. The CDR3 spans 15 residues. Germline-derived CDR1 and CDR2 are SNHLY and FYNNEI. Trimming took 8 bases from V and 3 from J; bases not matched to a gene: 8. CDR3 protein: CASRASGGATDTQYF. In DNA, the CDR3 is TGTGCCAGCCGGGCAAGCGGGGGGGCAACAGATACGCAGTATTTT.

This chain links TRBV7-9 with TRBJ1-4; a weak D match, TRBD1 (6 bases). Trimming stripped 4 bases from V and 3 bases from J, with 9 bases between. CDR3 size: 14 residues. Germline CDR1 SEHNR, CDR2 FQNEAQ (reference sequence). This CDR3 is CASSWDISNEKLFF. CDR3 bases: TGTGCCAGCAGCTGGGACATCTCTAATGAAAAACTGTTTTTT. Complete variable domain (other parts from reference TRBV7-9 and TRBJ1-4): DTGVSQNPRHKITKRGQNVTFRCDPISEHNRLYWYRQTLGQGPEFLTYFQNEAQLEKSRLLSDRFSAERPKGSFSTLEIQRTEQGDSAMYLCASSWDISNEKLFFGSGTQLSVL.

This chain connects TRBV15 to TRBJ1-5; TRBD1 might be the D (6 bases). In germline, CDR1 is LNHNV, CDR2 YYDKDF (reference sequence). CDR3 length: 15 residues. The V gene lost 1 base and the J gene lost 0 bases, with 7 bases spanning the gap. The CDR3 coding sequence is TGTGCCACCAGCAGAGGGACAGATAGCAATCAGCCCCAGCATTTT. Translating it yields CATSRGTDSNQPQHF.

The J gene is TRBJ1-1, the V gene TRBV6-5; TRBD1 might be the D (5 bases). Trimming took 0 bases from V and 6 from J, leaving 8 bases between them. There are 13 residues in the CDR3. The germline gives CDR1 MNHEY, CDR2 SVGAGI. The CDR3 region has the DNA TGTGCCAGCAGTTACTCAAGGGGCCCTGAAGCTTTCTTT. The encoded protein is CASSYSRGPEAFF.

The J gene is TRBJ2-3, the V gene TRBV7-2; possible D gene TRBD2, 6 bases. Per germline, CDR1 SGHTA and CDR2 FQGNSA. This CDR3 comprises 19 residues. V dropped 4 bases and J dropped 6 bases, with 29 bases sitting between them. The CDR3 DNA reads TGTGCCAGCAGCTCCGTCTCAGCTAGGGACTTCGGGAACGTGGATACGCAGTATTTT. It translates to CASSSVSARDFGNVDTQYF.

The chain joins TRBV28 to TRBJ2-4; the D gene is possibly TRBD2 (5 bases). The CDR3 loop spans 15 amino acids. V lost 6 bases and J 0 bases, leaving 12 bases between the germline ends. Germline V gene sequence: CDR1 MDHEN, CDR2 SYDVKM. DNA for the CDR3: TGTGCCAGCAGCAGCCCAGGACTAGCCAAAAACATTCAGTACTTC. As protein: CASSSPGLAKNIQYF.

The genes are TRBV5-1 and TRBJ1-2; D is undetermined. CDR1 and CDR2 from the germline V gene are SGHRS and YFSETQ. Trimming took 3 bases from V and 0 from J, leaving 3 bases between them. The CDR3 sequence is 12 residues long. CDR3 protein: CASSYSNYGYTF. CDR3 DNA: TGCGCCAGCAGCTACTCTAACTATGGCTACACCTTC.

V and J are TRBV29-1 and TRBJ1-2; tentative D call: TRBD1 (6 bases). The CDR3 has 14 residues. The germline V gene encodes CDR1 SQVTM and CDR2 ANQGSEA. V lost 0 bases to trimming and J lost 9 bases, with 17 bases between them. CDR3 sequence (DNA): TGCAGCGTTGAAGATGGTTCGGAGGGGGGGAGCTACACCTTC. It is translated as CSVEDGSEGGSYTF.

Notes on this clone: One end of the junction fails to match germline, which may point to a read error. CDR3 sequence: CASTEGDRVLIF. For the CDR3, the DNA is TGCGCCAGCACTGAGGGGGACAGGGTGCTGATCTTC. This sequence joins TRBV10-2 and TRBJ1-2; TRBD1 matches at 9 bases. The CDR3 runs 12 residues. Germline loops: CDR1 WSHSY, CDR2 SAAADI.

The chain recombines TRBV24-1 with TRBJ2-1; 11 bases agree with TRBD2. Per the germline V gene, CDR1 is KGHDR and CDR2 is SFDVKD. J lost 7 bases, V lost 4 bases, and 5 bases had no gene match. This CDR3 spans 15 amino acids. This CDR3 reads CATSEVLAGENEQFF. CDR3 nucleotides: TGTGCCACCAGTGAAGTACTAGCGGGGGAGAATGAGCAGTTCTTC.

This chain links TRBV25-1 with TRBJ1-2; D is unresolved. Deletions cut 5 bases from V and 0 bases from J, with 7 bases between. The CDR3 has 13 residues. Germline lookup yields CDR1 MGHDK and CDR2 SYGVNS. Here the CDR3 reads CASSPEANYGYTF. The CDR3 nucleotides read TGTGCCAGCAGTCCGGAGGCTAACTATGGCTACACCTTC.